The next 10 T cell receptor beta chains were all read from a single sample in a study of human T cells and chemical hapten exposure. The time point was: pre-sensitization, week 0. The sample's treatment: therapeutic diphenylcyclopropenone sensitization with weekly scalp DPC. TCRdb processed the RACE reads anew with MiXCR; each CDR3 protein has one entry. The sample yields tens of thousands of distinct CDR3 sequences, 9.5% to 13% seen once. This specimen was whole blood, taken in connection with sensitization to the hapten diphenylcyclopropenone (DPC). The receptors come from a woman aged 50 to 65 with alopecia areata. Some clones in this sample may be carry-over from other donors' samples.

The table lists this clonotype with many counts. This chain links TRBV29-1 with TRBJ1-3; D not certain. The CDR3 extends over 14 amino acids. Germline assignment: CDR1 SQVTM and CDR2 ANQGSEA. Trimming shortened V by 5 bases and J by 0 bases, and 11 bases separated the two germline ends. CDR3 sequence: CSVLGPFSGNTIYF. The CDR3 bases are TGCAGCGTTTTGGGTCCATTCTCTGGAAACACCATATATTTT.

This clonotype was picked up many times. V usage is TRBV19 and J usage is TRBJ2-5; D not resolved. CDR1 LNHDA and CDR2 SQIVND come from the germline V gene (reference sequence). V was cut by 3 bases and J by 5 bases, with 4 bases left in between. This CDR3 has 11 amino acids. CDR3 residues: CASSIAETQYF. The CDR3 DNA sequence: TGTGCCAGTAGTATTGCGGAGACCCAGTACTTC.

In its sample, this clonotype was seen a few times. The chain employs TRBV11-1 and TRBJ2-5, with a tentative D call TRBD2 (6 bases). Germline loops: CDR1 SGHAT, CDR2 FQDESV (reference sequence). This CDR3 has 14 amino acids. Trimming left V 5 bases short and J 2 bases short, with 12 bases between. For the CDR3, the DNA is TGTGCCAGCAGCGTCACGACTAGTCAAGAGACCCAGTACTTC. Translated, it gives CASSVTTSQETQYF.

This clonotype was seen many times. This rearrangement joins TRBV6-4 to TRBJ2-2; unclear D gene. Trimming shortened V by 5 bases and J by 0 bases, and 13 bases separated the two germline ends. The CDR3 is made up of 16 amino acids. The V gene's germline CDR1 is MRHNA and CDR2 SNTAGT. This CDR3 reads CASSIEDGANTGELFF. The CDR3 bases are TGTGCCAGCAGTATAGAGGACGGTGCGAACACCGGGGAGCTGTTTTTT.

The table lists this clonotype with many counts. The chain joins TRBV28 to TRBJ2-3; 10 positions agree with TRBD2. V dropped 5 bases and J dropped 1; count of bases not matched to a gene: 3. The CDR3 has 15 residues. Germline CDR1 and CDR2: MDHEN and SYDVKM. The CDR3 DNA reads TGTGCCAGCAGTAGGACTAGCGGAGGCACAGATACGCAGTATTTT. This gives the protein CASSRTSGGTDTQYF.

Many counts were recorded for this clonotype. The chain combines TRBV3-1 with TRBJ2-7; 7 positions match TRBD1. Germline CDR1 reads LGHDT; CDR2 reads YNNKEL (reference sequence). This CDR3 is built from 15 residues. J was trimmed by 0 bases and V by 4 bases; bases with no gene match: 6. CDR3 sequence (DNA): TGTGCCAGCAGCCCCGACAGGGAATACTCCTACGAGCAGTACTTC. It codes for CASSPDREYSYEQYF.

This clonotype is classed as medium-sized (0.01 to 0.1%). This sequence joins TRBV11-2 and TRBJ2-3; D gene unclear. Trimming removed 1 base at V and 0 bases at J, with 11 bases between. Germline loops: CDR1 SGHAT, CDR2 FQNNGV. The CDR3 loop spans 16 amino acids. CDR3 sequence (DNA): TGTGCCAGCAGCTTAGGGCAGCGCACTAGCACAGATACGCAGTATTTT. This codes for CASSLGQRTSTDTQYF.

The V gene is TRBV19, the J gene TRBJ1-5, with 8 bases that match TRBD1. Germline CDR1 and CDR2: LNHDA and SQIVND (reference sequence). Losses at the gene ends were 4 bases for V and 0 bases for J; bases not matched to a gene: 5. This CDR3 has 16 residues. In DNA form, the CDR3 reads TGTGCCAGTAGTAGACAGGGGCCGTATAGCAATCAGCCCCAGCATTTT. It codes for CASSRQGPYSNQPQHF. The full variable domain, completed using reference TRBV19 and TRBJ1-5, is DGGITQSPKYLFRKEGQNVTLSCEQNLNHDAMYWYRQDPGQGLRLIYYSQIVNDFQKGDIAEGYSVSREKKESFPLTVTSAQKNPTAFYLCASSRQGPYSNQPQHFGDGTRLSIL.

This clonotype was seen at least ten times. This rearrangement joins TRBV29-1 to TRBJ1-1; 8 positions match TRBD1. CDR1 and CDR2 from the germline V gene are SQVTM and ANQGSEA. V lost 8 bases and J lost 5; bases outside the gene matches: 7. The CDR3 has 12 amino acids. In DNA form, the CDR3 reads TGCAGCATACAGGGGACAGGAACTGAAGCTTTCTTT. This gives the protein CSIQGTGTEAFF. Together with reference TRBV29-1 and TRBJ1-1, the CDR3 gives the full variable domain: SAVISQKPSRDICQRGTSLTIQCQVDSQVTMMFWYRQQPGQSLTLIATANQGSEATYESGFVIDKFPISRPNLTFSTLTVSNMSPEDSSIYLCSIQGTGTEAFFGQGTRLTVV.

This clonotype was counted many times. This chain links TRBV29-1 with TRBJ1-1; the D is unclear. V dropped 4 bases and J dropped 3 bases, with 15 bases sitting between them. The germline CDR1 and CDR2 sequences are SQVTM and ANQGSEA. The CDR3 spans 14 residues. CDR3 coding DNA: TGCAGCGTTGGACTCCACGGGGAGGACACTGAAGCTTTCTTT. This codes for CSVGLHGEDTEAFF.